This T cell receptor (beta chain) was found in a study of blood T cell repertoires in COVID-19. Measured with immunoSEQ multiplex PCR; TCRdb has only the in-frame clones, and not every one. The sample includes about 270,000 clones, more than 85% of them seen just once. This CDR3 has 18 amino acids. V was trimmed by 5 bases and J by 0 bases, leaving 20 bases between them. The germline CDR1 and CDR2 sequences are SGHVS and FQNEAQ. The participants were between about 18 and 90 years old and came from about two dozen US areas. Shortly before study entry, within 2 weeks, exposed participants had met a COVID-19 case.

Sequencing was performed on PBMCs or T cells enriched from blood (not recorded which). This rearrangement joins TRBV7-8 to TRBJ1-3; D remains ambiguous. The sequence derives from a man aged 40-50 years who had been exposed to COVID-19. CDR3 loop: CASSQAVWEGRSGNTIYF. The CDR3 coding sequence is TGTGCCAGCAGCCAGGCCGTCTGGGAGGGCCGCTCTGGAAACACCATATATTTT.